One and the same sample provided the 32 T cell receptor beta chains below, sequenced in a study of blood T cells in healthy people across ages. A second roughly 6 to 12 cycle PCR used barcoded and J-beta primers. TCRdb used MiXCR to reprocess the 5' RACE reads, holding one entry per CDR3 protein. The sample contains about 800,000 distinct CDR3 sequences, around 25% of which appear only once. This same sample was also taken into another study, of T cells of mothers and their children.

Sequencing was done on a sample of blood. Receptor source: a boy younger than 18 in good health.

This clonotype was seen only a few times. V and J are TRBV29-1 and TRBJ2-5; the match to TRBD2 covers 11 bases. With the DNA end fitting TRBJ2-1 better, the J assignment may be wrong. This CDR3 spans 14 amino acids. Germline V gene data show CDR1 as SQVTM and CDR2 as ANQGSEA. The CDR3 bases are TGCAGCGTTTTTCCGGGACTAGCGGACAATGAGCAGTTCTTC. Protein product: CSVFPGLADNEQFF.

This clonotype came up a few times. The chain recombines TRBV28 with TRBJ2-5; 8 bases map to TRBD1. The CDR3 runs 14 residues. The J segment lost 5 bases and the V segment lost 5 bases, leaving 7 bases of the junction unmatched. Germline-derived CDR1 and CDR2 are MDHEN and SYDVKM. CDR3 sequence: CASSHRTGMETQYF. In DNA, the CDR3 is TGTGCCAGCAGTCATAGGACAGGGATGGAGACCCAGTACTTC.

This clonotype was picked up a small number of times. The chain uses TRBV28 and TRBJ2-1; TRBD2 aligns across 12 bases. Germline-derived CDR1 and CDR2 are MDHEN and SYDVKM. The CDR3 contains 15 residues. J lost 4 bases, V lost 5 bases, and 3 bases had no gene match. The CDR3 DNA sequence: TGTGCCAGCAGTCCTAGCGGGGGGGGATACAATGAGCAGTTCTTC. This gives the protein CASSPSGGGYNEQFF.

This clonotype was seen more than once but under ten times. The rearrangement joins TRBV7-3 to TRBJ2-5; D tentatively reads TRBD1 or TRBD2 (5 bases each). Per germline, CDR1 SGHTA and CDR2 FQGTGA. The CDR3 consists of 14 residues. Deletions cut 5 bases from V and 7 bases from J, with 17 bases between. CDR3 loop: CASSKSRDGGTQYF. The CDR3 DNA reads TGTGCCAGCAGCAAAAGCCGGGATGGGGGGACCCAGTACTTC.

Only a few counts were recorded for this clonotype. As DNA, the CDR3 is TGTGCCAGCAGTGACGGAGTTTACCAAGAGACCCAGTACTTC. This translates into CASSDGVYQETQYF. This sequence joins TRBV2 and TRBJ2-5; no clear D. Germline CDR1 and CDR2: SNHLY and FYNNEI. V lost 3 bases and J lost 0, with 8 bases in between. The CDR3 runs 14 residues.

Only a few counts were recorded for this clonotype. The chain joins TRBV28 to TRBJ2-5; D gene uncertain. Germline CDR1 MDHEN, CDR2 SYDVKM. CDR3 length equals 14 residues. V lost 5 bases and J 7 bases, leaving 17 bases between the germline ends. The CDR3 reads CASSLISSLGTQYF. In DNA, the CDR3 is TGTGCCAGCAGTCTCATCTCCAGTTTGGGGACCCAGTACTTC.

The chain combines TRBV12-3 or TRBV12-4 with TRBJ1-1; TRBD1 aligns across 7 bases. V trimming: 3 bases; J trimming: 5 bases; junction bases outside the gene matches: 6. The CDR3 covers 14 residues. The CDR3: CASSLVRGWTEAFF. The CDR3 DNA follows: TGTGCCAGCAGTTTGGTCAGGGGGTGGACTGAAGCTTTCTTT.

The chain is built from TRBV28 and TRBJ2-4; D gene unclear. CDR1 and CDR2 (germline): MDHEN, SYDVKM. V lost 3 bases and J lost 7, with 10 bases in between. This CDR3 spans 13 amino acids. CDR3 in DNA: TGTGCCAGCAGTTTTCCCGAACCTAACATTCAGTACTTC. Translation gives CASSFPEPNIQYF.

The chain is built from TRBV7-6 and TRBJ2-3; D unclear. V dropped 5 bases and J dropped 1 base, with 16 bases sitting between them. The CDR3 is made up of 16 amino acids. Germline V lookup: CDR1 SGHVS, CDR2 FNYEAQ. This chain's CDR3 is CASSPLQTSGTDTQYF. The CDR3 DNA sequence: TGTGCCAGCAGCCCTCTACAGACGTCTGGCACAGATACGCAGTATTTT.

This CDR3 is CASSPRSSGRVEETQYF. CDR3 bases: TGTGCCAGCAGCCCTCGGAGTAGCGGGAGGGTGGAAGAGACCCAGTACTTC. J is TRBJ2-5 and V is TRBV4-2, with 11 bases identical to TRBD2. V lost 4 bases and J lost 3; bases outside the gene matches: 10. Germline CDR1 LGHNA, CDR2 YNFKEQ. The CDR3 is made up of 17 amino acids.

The rearrangement joins TRBV6-1 to TRBJ1-1; 7 nucleotides align to TRBD1. V trimming: 6 bases; J trimming: 5 bases; junction bases outside the gene matches: 9. The CDR3 length is 14 residues. Germline CDR1 is MNHNS and CDR2 is SASEGT. The CDR3 here is CASRDQGGWTEAFF. The CDR3 DNA is TGTGCCAGCAGGGATCAGGGGGGATGGACTGAAGCTTTCTTT.

As regards this clonotype: Relative to the germline gene, one junction end is altered; a read error may explain this. The chain couples TRBV7-7 to TRBJ2-1, with 7 nucleotides matching TRBD1. CDR1 and CDR2 from the germline V gene are SSHAT and FNYEAQ (reference sequence). This CDR3 has 14 amino acids. The CDR3 sequence is CASRSGQIYNEQFF. CDR3 bases: TGTGCTAGCAGATCGGGACAGATATACAATGAGCAGTTCTTC. Based on the CDR3 plus reference TRBV7-7 and TRBJ2-1, the full variable domain is GAGVSQSPRYKVTKRGQDVTLRCDPISSHATLYWYQQALGQGPEFLTYFNYEAQPDKSGLPSDRFSAERPEGSISTLTIQRTEQRDSAMYRCASRSGQIYNEQFFGPGTRLTVL.

The rearrangement links TRBV7-8 to TRBJ2-1, with unresolved D. Trimming shortened V by 5 bases and J by 4 bases, and 15 bases separated the two germline ends. The CDR3 consists of 15 residues. Germline loops: CDR1 SGHVS, CDR2 FQNEAQ. CDR3 in DNA: TGTGCCAGCAGCCTAGAGATCTGGAAGTACAATGAGCAGTTCTTC. This codes for CASSLEIWKYNEQFF.

The CDR3: CASSYFGQVNEQFF. The DNA for the CDR3 is TGTGCCAGCAGTTACTTCGGACAGGTCAATGAGCAGTTCTTC. The chain has TRBV6-6 and TRBJ2-1; 7 nucleotides align to TRBD1. This CDR3 contains 14 residues. Germline CDR1 MNHNY, CDR2 SVGAGI (reference sequence). The V segment lost 1 base and the J segment 6 bases; nucleotides outside the gene matches: 3.

J is TRBJ2-7 and V is TRBV6-6, with 10 bases lining up with TRBD1. The CDR3 is 16 amino acids. Trimming took 2 bases from V and 5 from J; bases not matched to a gene: 9. The germline V gene has CDR1 MNHNY and CDR2 SVGAGI (reference sequence). CDR3 residues: CASSYRGTGDRHEQYF. In DNA, the CDR3 is TGTGCCAGCAGTTACCGAGGGACAGGGGATCGGCACGAGCAGTACTTC.

The chain uses TRBV11-2 and TRBJ1-1; 8 nucleotides align to TRBD1. The CDR3 has 13 residues. The J segment lost 11 bases and the V segment lost 5 bases, leaving 10 bases of the junction unmatched. CDR1 and CDR2 from the germline V gene are SGHAT and FQNNGV. The CDR3: CASSPDRAVRAFF. The CDR3, as DNA: TGTGCCAGCAGCCCGGACAGGGCTGTGAGGGCTTTCTTT.

V and J are TRBV7-6 and TRBJ2-7; 7 bases match TRBD2. Germline loops: CDR1 SGHVS, CDR2 FNYEAQ. The V gene end was trimmed by 4 bases and the J gene end by 2 bases; junction bases not matched to a gene: 17. The CDR3 runs 18 residues. CDR3 protein: CASSSEGERGLTPYEQYF. The CDR3, as DNA: TGTGCCAGCAGCTCAGAAGGGGAGCGGGGTCTGACCCCCTACGAGCAGTACTTC. Variable domain in full (rest from reference TRBV7-6 and TRBJ2-7): GAGVSQSPRYKVTKRGQDVALRCDPISGHVSLYWYRQALGQGPEFLTYFNYEAQQDKSGLPNDRFSAERPEGSISTLTIQRTEQRDSAMYRCASSSEGERGLTPYEQYFGPGTRLTVT.

This chain connects TRBV18 to TRBJ1-2; no reliable D call. This CDR3 has 13 amino acids. Trimming removed 3 bases from V and 3 bases from J, with 8 bases in between. CDR1 KGHSH and CDR2 LQKENI come from the germline V gene. The CDR3 DNA sequence: TGTGCCAGCTCACCTCCCGAGGACTATGGCTACACCTTC. It translates to CASSPPEDYGYTF. The entire variable domain, with the rest obtained from reference TRBV18 and TRBJ1-2, is as follows: NAGVMQNPRHLVRRRGQEARLRCSPMKGHSHVYWYRQLPEEGLKFMVYLQKENIIDESGMPKERFSAEFPKEGPSILRIQQVVRGDSAAYFCASSPPEDYGYTFGSGTRLTVV.

This clonotype was observed once. This rearrangement joins TRBV7-8 to TRBJ2-7; maybe TRBD2 (6 bases). This CDR3 region has 15 residues. Germline V gene sequence: CDR1 SGHVS, CDR2 FQNEAQ. The V end lost 3 bases, the J end lost 5 bases, and 17 bases lay between the germline ends. Written as DNA, the CDR3 is TGTGCCAGCAGCTTTGTAACTGGGGGGATCCACGAGCAGTACTTC. Residues: CASSFVTGGIHEQYF.

The chain has TRBV5-5 and TRBJ1-4, with 7 bases matching TRBD1. Germline lookup yields CDR1 SGHKS and CDR2 YYEKEE (reference sequence). There are 15 residues in the CDR3. Unmatched junction bases numbered 12, after V lost 6 bases and J lost 7 bases. In nucleotides, the CDR3 is TGTGCCAGCAACTTTGGACAGGCCGGCGCTGAAAAACTGTTTTTT. It specifies CASNFGQAGAEKLFF.

This clonotype has a handful of counts. The chain links TRBV29-1 to TRBJ1-1, with D unclear. V lost 8 bases, J lost 1 base, and 17 bases lay in between. The CDR3 is 14 amino acids. Germline V CDR1 and CDR2: SQVTM, ANQGSEA. CDR3 sequence reads: CSSWAGSQNTEAFF. The CDR3 DNA sequence: TGCAGCTCTTGGGCGGGGAGCCAGAACACTGAAGCTTTCTTT.

Only a few counts were recorded for this clonotype. The chain is built from TRBV6-2 or TRBV6-3 and TRBJ1-2, with 7 bases identical to TRBD1. Trimming cost V 0 bases and J 4 bases; bases outside gene matches: 5. CDR3 length equals 15 residues. Germline lookup yields CDR1 MNHEY and CDR2 SVGEGT. The CDR3 DNA reads as TGTGCCAGCAGTTACTCACCGGGACAGTCCTATGGCTACACCTTC. Translated, it gives CASSYSPGQSYGYTF.

The rearrangement joins TRBV20-1 to TRBJ2-3; 9 bases are shared with TRBD2. Germline V gene sequence: CDR1 DFQATT, CDR2 SNEGSKA (reference sequence). V lost 5 bases to trimming and J lost 4 bases; unmatched junction nucleotides: 13. The CDR3 spans 16 residues. The CDR3 DNA reads as TGCAGTGCTCCCCGTTTCGTGGCGGGAGGGGCAGATACGCAGTATTTT. Its translation: CSAPRFVAGGADTQYF.

This clonotype was seen a handful of times. The J gene is TRBJ1-2, the V gene TRBV24-1; possible D gene TRBD1, 6 bases. The CDR3 is 14 amino acids. Germline-derived CDR1 and CDR2 are KGHDR and SFDVKD. The germline V and J ends were trimmed by 4 bases and 6 bases, with 14 bases remaining between them. The CDR3 sequence is CATSDFRRGNGYTF. The CDR3 bases are TGTGCCACCAGTGACTTCAGGAGGGGGAATGGCTACACCTTC.

This clonotype turned up a few times. This chain joins TRBV14 and TRBJ2-5; D gene ambiguous. CDR1 SGHDN and CDR2 FVKESK come from the germline V gene. CDR3 length: 14 amino acids. Trimming removed 1 base from V and 0 bases from J, with 6 bases in between. CDR3 amino acids: CASSQVVYQETQYF. The CDR3 DNA is TGTGCCAGCAGCCAAGTTGTCTACCAAGAGACCCAGTACTTC.

This clonotype was picked up a small number of times. The chain carries TRBV6-2 or TRBV6-3 and TRBJ2-1, with TRBD2 matching 7 bases. The CDR3 extends over 13 amino acids. The V gene end was trimmed by 6 bases and the J gene end by 10 bases; junction bases not matched to a gene: 9. Germline V gene data show CDR1 as MNHEY and CDR2 as SVGEGT. CDR3 protein: CASRVVGGKEQFF. CDR3 DNA: TGTGCCAGCAGGGTAGTCGGGGGGAAGGAGCAGTTCTTC.

The chain employs TRBV5-6 and TRBJ2-5; 8 positions agree with TRBD2. The CDR3 contains 20 residues. CDR1 is SGHDT, CDR2 YYEEEE, per germline. After removal of 0 bases from V and 4 bases from J, the junction contained 20 bases not matched to a gene. The CDR3 protein is CASSLEPLLSGGPQGETQYF. CDR3 nucleotide sequence: TGTGCCAGCAGCTTGGAACCCCTTCTGTCGGGAGGGCCTCAAGGAGAGACCCAGTACTTC.

This clonotype appeared a few times. The rearrangement uses TRBV27 and TRBJ1-4, with D tentatively TRBD1 (6 bases). Germline CDR1 MNHEY, CDR2 SMNVEV (reference sequence). Deletions cut 5 bases from V and 0 bases from J, with 19 bases between. CDR3 length: 18 amino acids. The CDR3 nucleotides are TGTGCCAGCAGTCCCAACAGGGATTGGTACGCAACTAATGAAAAACTGTTTTTT. Protein product: CASSPNRDWYATNEKLFF.

There are a few counts of this clonotype. The rearrangement uses TRBV7-6 and TRBJ2-7, with a possible D match to TRBD1 (6 bases). The ends were cut back, 2 bases at V and 3 bases at J, with 11 bases in the middle. From germline, CDR1 is SGHVS and CDR2 FNYEAQ. The CDR3 consists of 14 residues. DNA for the CDR3: TGTGCCAGCAGCTTATTTGGCAGGGGCTACGAGCAGTACTTC. This encodes CASSLFGRGYEQYF.

This sequence joins TRBV9 and TRBJ2-2; possible D gene TRBD2, 6 bases. V was pared by 1 base and J by 1 base, with 23 bases between. Germline V gene data show CDR1 as SGDLS and CDR2 as YYNGEE. The CDR3 totals 20 residues. This CDR3 reads CASSVHPKAGNSWNTGELFF. DNA of the CDR3: TGTGCCAGCAGCGTACACCCAAAGGCGGGGAACAGCTGGAACACCGGGGAGCTGTTTTTT.

The genes are TRBV4-1 and TRBJ2-7; 8 bases match TRBD1. There are 13 residues in the CDR3. Germline values: CDR1 MGHRA, CDR2 YSYEKL. V lost 7 bases to trimming and J lost 5 bases; unmatched junction nucleotides: 7. The CDR3 sequence is CASKEQGANEQYF. The CDR3 nucleotides are TGCGCCAGCAAGGAGCAGGGGGCCAACGAGCAGTACTTC.

This clonotype was found many times. The germline gene is not matched at one end of the junction; a read error may be the cause. V and J are TRBV7-2 and TRBJ1-1; D gene unclear. The CDR3 is 11 residues long. CDR1 and CDR2 (germline): SGHTA, FQGNSA. In DNA form, the CDR3 reads TGCGCCAGCAGCTTTTACTCTGAAGCTTTCTTT. Its translation is CASSFYSEAFF.